This T cell receptor (beta chain) is from a study of blood T cells in healthy people across ages (dated by TCRdb to the mid-2010s). In the study overall: In model experiments, template switching captured roughly one uniquely barcoded TCR beta cDNA molecule for every two T cells. To track age-related changes in TCR beta repertoire diversity, the study relied on deep sequencing normalized with unique cDNA molecular identifiers. Donors were grouped into four age groups: young (average roughly 17 years), middle-aged (under 40), aged (around 60) and long-lived (approximately 75). To avoid experimental bias, donors of different ages were randomly spread across the sequencing lanes. Two additional independent replicas of 1 million unique cDNA reads from the same blood draw were analyzed for two donors (one aged 18 to 30 and one aged 80 or older).

Of note for this clonotype: No antigen is known for it. No quality values exist for individual bases; no much larger clone is one base distant.

Study-wide conclusions, independent of this receptor: Estimates of total diversity based on one million sequenced T cells were considered lower bounds and underestimates. The CMV infection status of donors was not known, potentially confounding age-related changes in expanded clonotypes. Observed TCR beta diversity correlated strongly with the percentage of naive T cells measured by flow cytometry. As age increased, observed TCR beta diversity per million T cells dropped in a roughly linear way, and a significant reduction was already evident by age around 41. The long-lived group showed more naive CD4+ T cells, fewer expanded clones and increased TCR diversity than the aged group, suggesting age selection. Bulk unsorted PBMC profiling prevented conclusive comparison of naive and antigen-experienced compartments.

The method was 5' RACE. Instrument on record: Illumina HiSeq 2500. The second PCR ran for roughly 7 to 12 cycles and used a J-beta primer mix along with a sample-barcoded 5' primer. Each TCR beta cDNA molecule received a unique molecular identifier from a template-switch 5' adaptor carrying 12 random nucleotides. At least 2.5 million CDR3-containing paired-end reads were obtained from each sample. First-strand cDNA synthesis was performed from all RNA using the Mint cDNA synthesis kit, with priming by a TRBC-specific oligonucleotide. Following uracil-DNA glycosylase treatment, all cDNA underwent a first 18-cycle PCR with the universal primers M1SS and BC2_uni_R. From the authors' description of their analysis: Each sample was normalized by randomly selecting 1 million high-quality reads, each carrying a distinct molecular identifier. Reads with shared molecular identifiers were discarded instead of being binned into consensus sequences. MiTCR, run with a Q25 quality threshold and the strictest error-elimination algorithm, handled CDR3 identification, clonotype clustering and error correction. A nonparametric unseen species model with Euler transformation was used to estimate lower-bound total TCR beta diversity. Clones were called with MiXCR by TCRdb after fastp trimmed the public reads at Q25, and only in-frame beta chains were retained. Rows are unified per CDR3 protein, each entry keeping the most common DNA and genes. The V and J calls and clone size come from TCRdb's table, not from the authors' own analysis. For this sample there are about 1.5 million distinct CDR3 sequences; roughly 40% appear just once. Approximately 7.9% of the sample rests with the top ten.

The donors were 40 or so Caucasian individuals from Russia, aged roughly 6 to 90 years, who were systemically healthy. Approximately 9.3 milliliters of peripheral blood were drawn from each donor into EDTA-treated Vacutainer tubes. PBMCs were isolated by Ficoll-Paque density-gradient centrifugation, with at least 7 million obtained per sample. Trizol reagent was used to extract total RNA from the PBMCs, yielding at least 5 micrograms per sample. For every donor, flow cytometry on a PBMC aliquot measured the percentage of naive CD45RAhigh/CD27high T cells. The germline V gene (reference sequence) sets CDR1 to DFQATT and CDR2 to SNEGSKA. Reading from cysteine to phenylalanine, the CDR3 counts 15 amino acids. CDR3 DNA only is kept here, 45 bases in frame from base 1. V loses 6 bases at its end and J loses 5 bases; junction bases beyond the gene matches: 13.

The sequence derives from a woman under 30 in good health. The receptor chain draws on TRBV20-1 and TRBJ1-1, with 9 middle bases fitting TRBD1. The sequencing input was blood. The base sequence is TGCAGTGCCTCTTGGCCCGGGACAGGGACGACTGAAGCTTTCTTT. Its protein product is CSASWPGTGTTEAFF.